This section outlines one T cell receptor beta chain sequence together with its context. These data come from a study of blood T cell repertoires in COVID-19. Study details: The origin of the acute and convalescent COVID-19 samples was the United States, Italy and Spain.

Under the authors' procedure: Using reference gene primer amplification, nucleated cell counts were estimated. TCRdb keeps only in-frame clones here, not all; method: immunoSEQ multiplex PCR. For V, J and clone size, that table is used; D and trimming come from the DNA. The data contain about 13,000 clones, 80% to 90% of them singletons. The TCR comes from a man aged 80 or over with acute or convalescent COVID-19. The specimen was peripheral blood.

CDR3 nucleotide sequence: TGTGCCAGCAGCCCACAGGGGGCAAGGGAAAAACTGTTTTTT. Its translation: CASSPQGAREKLFF. The chain couples TRBV14 to TRBJ1-4, with 9 bases matching TRBD1. The CDR3 is 14 amino acids. Germline trimming cut 4 bases from V and 8 bases from J; bases unmatched to any gene: 5. From germline, CDR1 is SGHDN and CDR2 FVKESK.